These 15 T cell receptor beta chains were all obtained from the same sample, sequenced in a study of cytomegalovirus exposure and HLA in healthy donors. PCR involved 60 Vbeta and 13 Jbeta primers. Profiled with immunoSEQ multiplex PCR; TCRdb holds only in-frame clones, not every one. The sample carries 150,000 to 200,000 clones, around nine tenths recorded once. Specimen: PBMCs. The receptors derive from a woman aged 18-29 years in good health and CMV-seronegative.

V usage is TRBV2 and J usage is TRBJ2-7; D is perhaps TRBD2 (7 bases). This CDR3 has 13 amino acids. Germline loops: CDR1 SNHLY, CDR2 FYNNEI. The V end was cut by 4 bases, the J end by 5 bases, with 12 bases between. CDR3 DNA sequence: TGTGCCAGCAGTGCGAGGGGGGGCAACGAGCAGTACTTC. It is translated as CASSARGGNEQYF. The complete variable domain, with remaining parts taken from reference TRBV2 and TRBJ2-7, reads EPEVTQTPSHQVTQMGQEVILRCVPISNHLYFYWYRQILGQKVEFLVSFYNNEISEKSEIFDDQFSVERPDGSNFTLKIRSTKLEDSAMYFCASSARGGNEQYFGPGTRLTVT.

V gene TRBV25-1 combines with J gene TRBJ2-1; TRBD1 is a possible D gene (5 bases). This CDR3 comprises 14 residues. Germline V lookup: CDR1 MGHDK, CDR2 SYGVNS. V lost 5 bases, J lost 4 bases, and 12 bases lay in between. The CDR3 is CASSMGHPYNEQFF. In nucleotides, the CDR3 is TGTGCCAGCAGTATGGGGCACCCTTACAATGAGCAGTTCTTC.

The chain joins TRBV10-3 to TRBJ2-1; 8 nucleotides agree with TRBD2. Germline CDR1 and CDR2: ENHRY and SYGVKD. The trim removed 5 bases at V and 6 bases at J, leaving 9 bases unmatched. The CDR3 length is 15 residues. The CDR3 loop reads CAISPGGVAANEQFF. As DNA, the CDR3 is TGTGCCATCAGTCCCGGGGGGGTGGCCGCCAATGAGCAGTTCTTC.

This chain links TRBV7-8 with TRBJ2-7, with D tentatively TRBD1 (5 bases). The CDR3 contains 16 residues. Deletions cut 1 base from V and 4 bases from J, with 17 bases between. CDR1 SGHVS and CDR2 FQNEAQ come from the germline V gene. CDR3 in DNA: TGTGCCAGCAGCTTAGGGGCCGGCAGGGTTGGATACGAGCAGTACTTC. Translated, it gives CASSLGAGRVGYEQYF.

The CDR3 DNA sequence: TGCGCCAGCAGCCCGTCGGACAGGGGGTACGAGCAGTACTTC. Encoded protein: CASSPSDRGYEQYF. The J gene is TRBJ2-7, the V gene TRBV4-3; 10 positions match TRBD1. Unmatched junction bases numbered 4, after V lost 4 bases and J lost 4 bases. The germline CDR1 and CDR2 sequences are LGHNA and YSLEER. This CDR3 region has 14 residues.

Here the CDR3 DNA reads TGTGCCAGCAGCTCGCGCGTACGGGAAGCAGAGACCCAGTACTTC. It codes for CASSSRVREAETQYF. The chain carries TRBV5-4 and TRBJ2-5; maybe TRBD2 (5 bases). The CDR3 spans 15 residues. V lost 3 bases to trimming and J lost 4 bases, with 16 bases between them. Germline-derived CDR1 and CDR2 are SGHNT and YYREEE (reference sequence).

The CDR3 reads CASSQESWRVPYNEQFF. In nucleotides, the CDR3 is TGCGCCAGCAGCCAAGAGTCGTGGAGGGTACCCTACAATGAGCAGTTCTTC. The rearrangement joins TRBV4-1 to TRBJ2-1, with a weak D call TRBD2 (6 bases). Germline CDR1 is MGHRA and CDR2 is YSYEKL. V was cut by 0 bases and J by 2 bases, with 14 bases left in between. This CDR3 has 17 residues.

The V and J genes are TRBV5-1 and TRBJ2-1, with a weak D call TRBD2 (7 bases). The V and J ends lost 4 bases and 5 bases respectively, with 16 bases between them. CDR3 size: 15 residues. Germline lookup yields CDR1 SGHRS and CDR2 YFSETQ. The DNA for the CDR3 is TGCGCCAGCAGCCGGAAAGGGGAGGGGGACAATGAGCAGTTCTTC. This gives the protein CASSRKGEGDNEQFF.

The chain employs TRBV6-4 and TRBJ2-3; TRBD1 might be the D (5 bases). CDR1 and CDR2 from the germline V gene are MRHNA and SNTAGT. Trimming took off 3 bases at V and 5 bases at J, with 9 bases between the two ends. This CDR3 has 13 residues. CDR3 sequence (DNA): TGTGCCAGCAGTGAAGGGGCGGAAGATACGCAGTATTTT. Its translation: CASSEGAEDTQYF.

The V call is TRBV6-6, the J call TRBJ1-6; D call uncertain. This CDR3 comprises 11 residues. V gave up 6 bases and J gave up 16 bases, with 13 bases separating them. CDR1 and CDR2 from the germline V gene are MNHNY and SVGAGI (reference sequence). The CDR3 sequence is CASRSTLGLHF. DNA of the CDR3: TGTGCCAGCAGGTCCACCCTCGGTCTCCACTTT.

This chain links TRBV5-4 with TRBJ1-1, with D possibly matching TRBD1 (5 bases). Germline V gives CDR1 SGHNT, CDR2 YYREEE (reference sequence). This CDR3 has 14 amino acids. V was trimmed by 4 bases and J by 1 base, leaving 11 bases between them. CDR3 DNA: TGTGCCAGCAGCATACAGACAGCGAACACTGAAGCTTTCTTT. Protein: CASSIQTANTEAFF.

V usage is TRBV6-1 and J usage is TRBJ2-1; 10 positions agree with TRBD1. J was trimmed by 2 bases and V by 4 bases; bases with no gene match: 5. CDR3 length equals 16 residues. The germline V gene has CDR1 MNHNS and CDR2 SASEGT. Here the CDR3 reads CASSVSGQGAYNEQFF. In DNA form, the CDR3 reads TGTGCCAGCAGTGTGAGTGGACAGGGGGCCTACAATGAGCAGTTCTTC.

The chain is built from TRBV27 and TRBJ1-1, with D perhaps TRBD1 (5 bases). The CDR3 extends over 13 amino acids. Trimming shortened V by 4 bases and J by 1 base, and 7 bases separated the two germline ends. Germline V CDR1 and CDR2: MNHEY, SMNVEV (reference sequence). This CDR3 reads CASSWTTNTEAFF. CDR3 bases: TGTGCCAGCAGTTGGACAACGAACACTGAAGCTTTCTTT.

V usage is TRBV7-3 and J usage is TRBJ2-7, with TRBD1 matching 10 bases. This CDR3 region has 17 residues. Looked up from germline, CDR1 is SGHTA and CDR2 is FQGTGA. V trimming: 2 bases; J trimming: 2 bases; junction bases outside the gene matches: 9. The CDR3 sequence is CASSLDGTGTGAYEQYF. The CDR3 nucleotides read TGTGCCAGCAGCTTAGACGGGACCGGGACAGGGGCCTACGAGCAGTACTTC.

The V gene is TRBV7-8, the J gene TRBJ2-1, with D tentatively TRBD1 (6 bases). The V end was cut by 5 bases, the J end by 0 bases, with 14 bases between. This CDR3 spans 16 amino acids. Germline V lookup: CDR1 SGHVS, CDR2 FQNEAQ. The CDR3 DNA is TGTGCCAGCAGCCTGGACAGCTTAAGCTCCTACAATGAGCAGTTCTTC. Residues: CASSLDSLSSYNEQFF.